This T cell receptor (beta chain) was sequenced for a study of blood T cell repertoires in COVID-19. Data came from immunoSEQ multiplex PCR; TCRdb stores just in-frame clones and leaves some out. The repertoire holds a few hundred thousand clones, with about nine tenths as singletons. Germline CDR1 and CDR2: LGHNA and YSLEER. The CDR3 loop spans 19 amino acids. V lost 0 bases, J lost 3 bases, and 9 bases stayed unmatched. In its sample, this clone was seen a few times. Sequencing used PBMCs or T cells enriched from blood (not recorded which). This chain uses TRBV4-3 with TRBJ2-1; 12 positions agree with TRBD2. The receptor comes from a woman between 18 and 30 years old who had recovered from COVID-19. CDR3 sequence: CASSQERDQGLAGYNEQFF. Written as DNA, the CDR3 is TGCGCCAGCAGCCAAGAGAGGGACCAGGGACTAGCGGGCTACAATGAGCAGTTCTTC.